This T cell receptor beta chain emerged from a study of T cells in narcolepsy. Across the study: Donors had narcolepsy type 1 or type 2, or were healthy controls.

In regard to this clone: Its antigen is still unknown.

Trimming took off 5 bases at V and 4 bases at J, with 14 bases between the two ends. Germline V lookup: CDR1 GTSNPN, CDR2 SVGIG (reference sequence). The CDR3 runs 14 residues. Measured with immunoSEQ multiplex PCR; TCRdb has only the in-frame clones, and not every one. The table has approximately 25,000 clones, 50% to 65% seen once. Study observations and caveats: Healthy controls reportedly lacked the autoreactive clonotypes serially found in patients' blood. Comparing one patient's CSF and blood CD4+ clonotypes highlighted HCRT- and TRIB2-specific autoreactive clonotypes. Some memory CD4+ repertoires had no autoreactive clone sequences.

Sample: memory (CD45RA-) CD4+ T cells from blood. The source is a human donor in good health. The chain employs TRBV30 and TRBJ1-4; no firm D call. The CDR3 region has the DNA TGTGCCTGGGGTTGGTCCTTTAATAATGAAAAACTGTTTTTT. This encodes CAWGWSFNNEKLFF. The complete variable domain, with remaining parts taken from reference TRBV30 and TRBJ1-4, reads SQTIHQWPATLVQPVGSPLSLECTVEGTSNPNLYWYRQAAGRGLQLLFYSVGIGQISSEVPQNLSASRPQDRQFILSSKKLLLSDSGFYLCAWGWSFNNEKLFFGSGTQLSVL.